This paragraph covers one T cell receptor (beta chain) sequence. Its cognate antigen has yet to be identified. No clone much larger than this one lies a single base away; base qualities are absent. Ficoll-Paque density gradient centrifugation was used to isolate PBMCs. Sequencing was carried out with an Illumina NovaSeq 6000. TCRalpha and TCRbeta cDNA libraries were constructed by 5'RACE with constant-segment primers, with sample barcodes and unique molecular identifiers being introduced. RNA was extracted from every sample with Trizol reagent. Libraries were amplified in two PCR steps, with a second sample barcode and Illumina TruSeq adapters added in the second step. The libraries were sequenced on an Illumina NovaSeq using 2 x 150 bp paired-end reads. The authors processed their data as follows. With migec v1.2.7, reads were demultiplexed and then collapsed into UMI-guided consensus sequences. Using mixcr v2.1.11, the UMI consensuses were aligned to TRA and TRB V and J templates and assembled into clonotypes. A clonotype was counted as expanded or contracted only if both edgeR and NoisET called the change significant, with noise models trained on biological replicates. For edgeR calls, the thresholds were a false discovery rate-adjusted p below 0.01 and a log2 fold-change of 1. PCA with hierarchical clustering of max-normalized trajectories of the 1000 most abundant clonotypes was used as exploratory dynamics analysis. The CD4 or CD8 phenotype of responding clones was assigned using the separately sequenced CD4+ and CD8+ repertoires. Starting from the raw public reads, TCRdb applied fastp trimming at Q25, assembled clones with MiXCR and retained in-frame beta chains. Rows merge per CDR3 protein into single entries with the most common DNA and genes. TCRdb assigned the V and J calls; the authors' analysis was not used. The sample table holds fewer than 650,000 distinct CDR3 sequences, of which approximately 21% were seen once. The top ten clonotypes cover about 8.4% of the sample.

This entry is derived from a study of T-cell memory formation after mild COVID-19 (dated by TCRdb to about 2021). In the study overall: TCR sequence clusters from the two donors were found to be largely donor specific. Longitudinal TCRalpha and TCRbeta repertoire sequencing tracked T-cell clones expanding and contracting after mild COVID-19 in a couple of donors. The cohort comprised two young, previously healthy adult volunteers, one female and one male.

CDR1 and CDR2 were assigned from the germline V gene as MNHEY and SVGEGT. From cysteine to phenylalanine, the CDR3 is 17 amino acids long. Just the 51-base CDR3 DNA is kept, in frame starting at base 1. V gives up 5 bases and J gives up 1 base, and the segment between their germline ends measures 18 bases. Study-wide conclusions, independent of this receptor: Contracting CD4+ clones turned up mainly in the CM and EM memory subsets, whereas EMRA was where CD8+ clones were enriched. Only two mild cases were covered by the study, and larger cohorts that include severe cases with pre-infection samples were considered necessary. Some responding clones were detected in pre-infection memory, which suggested that pre-existing cross-reactive memory T cells had joined the SARS-CoV-2 response. Clones contracting from day 15 to 85 had balanced CD4/CD8 phenotypes, while a second wave expanding from day 15 to 37 was biased towards CD4+. Whether the second-wave clones peaking on day 37 were SARS-CoV-2 specific was not confirmed.

The clonotype was recovered from an adult woman who had mild COVID-19 (a few samples of this study predate the infection). The sample titles of this study are shuffled in the database, so cell type and time point are left out; the donor was told from shared clones. The specimen was PBMCs or a T cell subset sorted from them (not recorded which). This sequence uses TRBV6-2 or TRBV6-3 and TRBJ2-4; TRBD2 is possibly the D segment (6 matching bases). Here the CDR3 is given as CASSRIRGAGAKNIQYF. The nucleotide sequence is TGTGCCAGCAGTCGAATAAGAGGCGCGGGGGCCAAAAACATTCAGTACTTC.